This TCR beta chain was captured by sequencing in a study of cytomegalovirus exposure and HLA in healthy donors. Study outcomes and limitations: Cytomegalovirus association was assigned to 170 or so TCR beta chains. Specific recognition of CMV antigens was confirmed in vitro for a few chains (all CMV-associated).

Comment on this clone: As yet, its antigen is unknown.

TCRdb's table, derived via immunoSEQ multiplex PCR, lists solely in-frame clones and lacks some. Among 70,000 to 85,000 clones listed, roughly 92% were seen once. The donors were part of the validation cohort of roughly 130 subjects. That cohort was separate from the first cohort, which comprised 666 subjects. The CDR3 contains 14 residues. The V end was cut by 9 bases, the J end by 2 bases, with 17 bases between. Germline CDR1 is LNHNV and CDR2 is YYDKDF (reference sequence). The origin of this receptor is a woman between 18 and 29 years old in good health and CMV-seropositive. Sequenced: PBMCs. The chain uses TRBV15 and TRBJ2-7; D is unclear. As DNA, the CDR3 is TGTGCCACGAGGCCCCAGTCAGCCACCTACGAGCAGTACTTC. This encodes CATRPQSATYEQYF.